The source of this T cell receptor (beta chain) is a study of blood T cell repertoires in COVID-19. This CDR3 is built from 17 residues. Trimming removed 0 bases from V and 5 bases from J; junction bases left unmatched: 6. CDR1 and CDR2 from the germline V gene are SGHNT and YYREEE (reference sequence). Clones were sequenced by immunoSEQ multiplex PCR, and TCRdb holds only the in-frame ones, with some missing. The table lists fewer than 60,000 clones, around 86% of them singletons, with around 7.5% in the top ten. The specimen was peripheral blood. V is TRBV5-4 and J is TRBJ2-2; TRBD2 agrees at 11 bases. This sequence was found in a man in his 70s with active COVID-19. The CDR3: CASSLGGASGGTGELFF. As DNA, the CDR3 is TGTGCCAGCAGCTTGGGCGGCGCTAGCGGGGGGACCGGGGAGCTGTTTTTT.